The 27 T cell receptor beta chains below were found in one sample sequenced in a study of PD-L1 blockade in urothelial cancer. Sample time point: peripheral blood 6 weeks after treatment start. Assay used: immunoSEQ multiplex PCR; TCRdb lists only in-frame clones, some missing. The sample lists about 43,000 clones, about 83% occurring once. This specimen consisted of PBMCs, obtained around atezolizumab (anti-PD-L1) treatment. Every receptor here comes from a man in his 60s with urothelial cancer.

The chain uses TRBV28 and TRBJ1-5; D gene uncertain. The V gene lost 3 bases and the J gene lost 2 bases, with 11 bases spanning the gap. The CDR3 extends over 15 amino acids. Germline values: CDR1 MDHEN, CDR2 SYDVKM. The CDR3 DNA sequence: TGTGCCAGCAGTTTTGGAGGGTTGGGCAATCAGCCCCAGCATTTT. Translated, it gives CASSFGGLGNQPQHF.

The chain has TRBV6-6 and TRBJ1-5; 10 bases fit TRBD1. The V segment lost 5 bases and the J segment 10 bases; nucleotides outside the gene matches: 8. Germline V gene lookup returns CDR1 MNHNY and CDR2 SVGAGI (reference sequence). The CDR3 runs to 14 residues. CDR3 sequence (DNA): TGTGCCAGCAGTCCGACAGGGGGCCCGATTCCCCAGCATTTT. This encodes CASSPTGGPIPQHF.

The V and J genes are TRBV19 and TRBJ1-3; D remains ambiguous. CDR3 length equals 12 residues. Deletions cut 6 bases from V and 2 bases from J, with 5 bases between. Germline assignment: CDR1 LNHDA and CDR2 SQIVND (reference sequence). Here the CDR3 DNA reads TGTGCCAGTAGCTACCCTGGAAACACCATATATTTT. It is translated as CASSYPGNTIYF.

J is TRBJ2-7 and V is TRBV2, with 8 bases that match TRBD1. V dropped 8 bases and J dropped 4; count of bases not matched to a gene: 4. Looked up from germline, CDR1 is SNHLY and CDR2 is FYNNEI. The CDR3 has 12 amino acids. The CDR3 DNA sequence: TGTGCCAGCGGCAGGGGGCAATACGAGCAGTACTTC. Residues: CASGRGQYEQYF.

V is TRBV5-6 and J is TRBJ2-5; a weak D match, TRBD2 (5 bases). V was cut by 4 bases and J by 3 bases, with 10 bases left in between. The germline CDR1 and CDR2 sequences are SGHDT and YYEEEE. CDR3 length equals 13 residues. The CDR3 nucleotides read TGTGCCAGCAGCGTTACCGGGAAAGAGACCCAGTACTTC. This codes for CASSVTGKETQYF.

The V and J genes are TRBV6-1 and TRBJ2-2; 9 nucleotides agree with TRBD1. V lost 3 bases and J lost 2; bases outside the gene matches: 13. CDR1 is MNHNS and CDR2 is SASEGT in the germline V gene. CDR3 size: 19 residues. In DNA form, the CDR3 reads TGTGCCAGCAGTGACCTCCCTCCCGGGACAGGGCATAACACCGGGGAGCTGTTTTTT. The encoded protein is CASSDLPPGTGHNTGELFF.

The gene calls are TRBV7-6 and TRBJ2-3, with 14 bases that match TRBD2. The germline V gene encodes CDR1 SGHVS and CDR2 FNYEAQ. The CDR3 length is 18 residues. Trimming cost V 4 bases and J 6 bases; bases outside gene matches: 12. The CDR3 protein is CASSSDPGLAGELDTQYF. The DNA of the CDR3 is TGTGCCAGCAGCTCAGACCCGGGACTAGCGGGGGAGTTGGATACGCAGTATTTT.

The chain joins TRBV5-4 to TRBJ2-7; 7 bases agree with TRBD1. Germline V gene data show CDR1 as SGHNT and CDR2 as YYREEE (reference sequence). The ends lost 4 bases at V and 4 bases at J; junction bases unmatched: 11. The CDR3 covers 15 residues. Written as DNA, the CDR3 is TGTGCCAGCAGCCAACGACAGGGCTTAGGGTACGAGCAGTACTTC. This encodes CASSQRQGLGYEQYF.

The table lists this clone with a few counts. The chain joins TRBV6-4 to TRBJ2-1; 12 positions agree with TRBD1. The CDR3 has 16 residues. Germline CDR1 and CDR2: MRHNA and SNTAGT. The J segment lost 13 bases and the V segment lost 2 bases, leaving 12 bases of the junction unmatched. The CDR3 is CASSDTPGQGALEQFF. The CDR3, as DNA: TGTGCCAGCAGTGACACGCCGGGACAGGGGGCGCTTGAACAGTTCTTC.

The rearrangement links TRBV5-6 to TRBJ2-3; no clear D. Germline V gene data show CDR1 as SGHDT and CDR2 as YYEEEE. V lost 4 bases and J lost 5, with 14 bases in between. The CDR3 length is 14 residues. The CDR3 loop is CASSQYSTVDTQYF. CDR3 nucleotide sequence: TGTGCCAGCAGCCAATACTCGACTGTAGATACGCAGTATTTT.

The chain employs TRBV5-6 and TRBJ2-7; D perhaps matches TRBD2 (7 bases). Germline values: CDR1 SGHDT, CDR2 YYEEEE. The CDR3 loop spans 18 amino acids. V lost 3 bases and J lost 9, with 31 bases in between. The CDR3: CASSSVVWGGGQPAGQYF. Written as DNA, the CDR3 is TGTGCCAGCAGCTCCGTTGTGTGGGGAGGGGGACAACCGGCGGGGCAGTACTTC.

The CDR3 reads CASSLRQPSNQPQHF. The CDR3 nucleotides are TGTGCCAGCAGCTTGAGACAGCCGAGCAATCAGCCCCAGCATTTT. The chain carries TRBV5-6 and TRBJ1-5; possible D gene TRBD1, 5 bases. Germline values: CDR1 SGHDT, CDR2 YYEEEE. There are 15 residues in the CDR3. Trimming took 1 base from V and 1 from J, leaving 9 bases between them.

This sequence joins TRBV4-2 and TRBJ2-2; 9 bases are a match to TRBD1. This CDR3 region has 17 residues. V was pared by 3 bases and J by 6 bases, with 11 bases of the junction left unmatched. Germline CDR1 LGHNA, CDR2 YNFKEQ. CDR3: CASSHTGTGWEAGELFF. The DNA of the CDR3 is TGTGCCAGCAGCCATACCGGGACAGGGTGGGAGGCCGGGGAGCTGTTTTTT.

This clone appeared a single time. The V call is TRBV5-1, the J call TRBJ2-1; 10 bases match TRBD2. V lost 3 bases to trimming and J lost 9 bases; unmatched junction nucleotides: 9. The CDR3 totals 15 residues. Germline V CDR1 and CDR2: SGHRS, YFSETQ. This chain's CDR3 is CASSSSGGGLSEQFF. The CDR3 coding sequence is TGCGCCAGCAGCTCAAGCGGGGGGGGTTTGAGTGAGCAGTTCTTC.

The V and J genes are TRBV11-2 and TRBJ1-5, with a tentative D call TRBD1 (5 bases). The germline CDR1 and CDR2 sequences are SGHAT and FQNNGV. The ends were cut back, 5 bases at V and 2 bases at J, with 13 bases in the middle. This CDR3 contains 15 residues. This CDR3 reads CASSLQPGGNQPQHF. Written as DNA, the CDR3 is TGTGCCAGCAGCCTCCAGCCGGGGGGCAATCAGCCCCAGCATTTT.

The chain is built from TRBV6-1 and TRBJ1-5, with TRBD1 identical over 9 bases. Germline CDR1 reads MNHNS; CDR2 reads SASEGT. V gave up 8 bases and J gave up 5 bases; unmatched junction bases: 7. This CDR3 contains 14 residues. The CDR3 DNA follows: TGTGCCAGCGATTCGGACAGGGGTTATCAGCCCCAGCATTTT. This sequence encodes CASDSDRGYQPQHF.

The chain recombines TRBV18 with TRBJ1-2; D remains ambiguous. Trimming removed 2 bases at V and 2 bases at J, with 18 bases between. The CDR3 has 17 amino acids. Germline CDR1 KGHSH, CDR2 LQKENI. CDR3 sequence reads: CASSPWAIDTVNYGYTF. The CDR3 bases are TGTGCCAGCTCACCATGGGCAATAGACACTGTCAACTATGGCTACACCTTC.

The CDR3 DNA follows: TGTGCCAGCAGCTTAGTCAGGGGGCCACGGGAGCAGTACTTC. Translated: CASSLVRGPREQYF. The chain carries TRBV11-2 and TRBJ2-7; 8 bases line up with TRBD1. J lost 7 bases, V lost 1 base, and 6 bases had no gene match. The CDR3 is 14 amino acids. The germline V gene encodes CDR1 SGHAT and CDR2 FQNNGV.

The chain joins TRBV19 to TRBJ1-4; D unclear. Looked up from germline, CDR1 is LNHDA and CDR2 is SQIVND (reference sequence). This CDR3 is built from 14 residues. The ends were cut back, 8 bases at V and 0 bases at J, with 10 bases in the middle. CDR3 residues: CASQQSATNEKLFF. The CDR3 region has the DNA TGTGCCAGTCAACAGTCAGCAACTAATGAAAAACTGTTTTTT.

The table lists this clone with a count of one. The rearrangement uses TRBV5-8 and TRBJ2-7, with a possible D match to TRBD1 (5 bases). CDR1 is SGHTS, CDR2 YDEGEE, per germline. This CDR3 contains 15 residues. Trimming left V 4 bases short and J 4 bases short, with 18 bases between. DNA of the CDR3: TGTGCCAGCAGCACACCTGGGCGGTCAGGGTACGAGCAGTACTTC. Translating gives CASSTPGRSGYEQYF. The full variable domain, rest sourced from reference TRBV5-8 and TRBJ2-7, is EAGVTQSPTHLIKTRGQQATLRCSPISGHTSVYWYQQALGLGLQFLLWYDEGEERNRGNFPPRFSGRQFPNYSSELNVNALELEDSALYLCASSTPGRSGYEQYFGPGTRLTVT.

The chain combines TRBV5-5 with TRBJ2-1; a weak D match, TRBD2 (6 bases). In germline, CDR1 is SGHKS, CDR2 YYEKEE (reference sequence). The CDR3 loop spans 13 amino acids. Between the trimmed V and J ends, which lost 3 bases and 7 bases, there was a span of 11 bases. The CDR3 sequence: CASSSGLRNEQFF. DNA for the CDR3: TGTGCCAGCAGCTCGGGACTTAGGAATGAGCAGTTCTTC.

This chain uses TRBV6-5 with TRBJ1-2, with 12 nucleotides matching TRBD1. The CDR3 runs to 15 residues. Germline V CDR1 and CDR2: MNHEY, SVGAGI. V lost 0 bases to trimming and J lost 6 bases; unmatched junction nucleotides: 2. The CDR3 DNA is TGTGCCAGCAGTTACTCGGGACAGGGGGCCGATGGCTACACCTTC. Translated: CASSYSGQGADGYTF.

The V and J genes are TRBV19 and TRBJ2-5; TRBD2 agrees at 8 bases. The germline V gene has CDR1 LNHDA and CDR2 SQIVND (reference sequence). The CDR3 sequence is 19 residues long. V shed 0 bases, J shed 1 base, and the junction held 13 bases outside the gene matches. The DNA for the CDR3 is TGTGCCAGTAGTATAGATCCCCCGGGAGCGGGGGTGCTCCAAGAGACCCAGTACTTC. Residues: CASSIDPPGAGVLQETQYF. The variable domain in full, completed from reference TRBV19 and TRBJ2-5, reads DGGITQSPKYLFRKEGQNVTLSCEQNLNHDAMYWYRQDPGQGLRLIYYSQIVNDFQKGDIAEGYSVSREKKESFPLTVTSAQKNPTAFYLCASSIDPPGAGVLQETQYFGPGTRLLVL.

The gene calls are TRBV30 and TRBJ1-6; D is possibly TRBD1 (5 bases). The CDR3 covers 17 residues. Germline V lookup: CDR1 GTSNPN, CDR2 SVGIG (reference sequence). V was trimmed by 0 bases and J by 4 bases, leaving 16 bases between them. CDR3 sequence: CAWSVRGGVFYNSPLHF. As DNA, the CDR3 is TGTGCCTGGAGTGTACGGGGAGGGGTGTTTTATAATTCACCCCTCCACTTT.

The chain joins TRBV6-5 to TRBJ1-1; TRBD1 aligns across 9 bases. Germline V gene data show CDR1 as MNHEY and CDR2 as SVGAGI. The CDR3 sequence is 15 residues long. The V segment lost 7 bases and the J segment 3 bases; nucleotides outside the gene matches: 9. The CDR3: CASKPGQGEDTEAFF. The CDR3 coding sequence is TGTGCCAGCAAACCGGGACAGGGTGAGGACACTGAAGCTTTCTTT.

The rearrangement links TRBV6-1 to TRBJ1-2; maybe TRBD1 (6 bases). Germline V lookup: CDR1 MNHNS, CDR2 SASEGT. V lost 4 bases and J 8 bases, leaving 17 bases between the germline ends. The length of the CDR3 is 14 residues. The chain's CDR3 is CASSGRNYREGYTF. Here the CDR3 DNA reads TGTGCCAGCAGTGGGAGGAATTACAGGGAGGGCTACACCTTC.

The gene calls are TRBV7-2 and TRBJ2-1; 11 bases map to TRBD2. The germline V gene encodes CDR1 SGHTA and CDR2 FQGNSA. Unmatched junction bases numbered 21, after V lost 7 bases and J lost 7 bases. This CDR3 contains 19 residues. The DNA of the CDR3 is TGTGCCAGCATCCCTGGGGGGCTAGCGGGGGGATTTGGCGCAAATGAGCAGTTCTTC. Protein: CASIPGGLAGGFGANEQFF. Filled out from reference TRBV7-2 and TRBJ2-1, the complete variable domain reads GAGVSQSPSNKVTEKGKDVELRCDPISGHTALYWYRQSLGQGLEFLIYFQGNSAPDKSGLPSDRFSAERTGGSVSTLTIQRTQQEDSAVYLCASIPGGLAGGFGANEQFFGPGTRLTVL.